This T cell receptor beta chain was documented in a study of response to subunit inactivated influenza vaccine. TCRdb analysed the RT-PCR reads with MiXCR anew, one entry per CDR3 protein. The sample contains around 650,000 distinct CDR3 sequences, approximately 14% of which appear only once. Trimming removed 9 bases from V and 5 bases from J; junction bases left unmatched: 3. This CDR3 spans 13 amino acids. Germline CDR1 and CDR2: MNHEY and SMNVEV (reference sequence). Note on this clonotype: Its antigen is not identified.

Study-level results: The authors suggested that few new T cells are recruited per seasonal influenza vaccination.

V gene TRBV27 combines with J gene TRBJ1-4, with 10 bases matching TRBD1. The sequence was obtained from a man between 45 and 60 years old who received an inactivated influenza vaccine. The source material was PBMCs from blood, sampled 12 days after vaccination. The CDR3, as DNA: TGTGCCAGTCGGACAGGGGGAAATGAAAAACTGTTTTTT. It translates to CASRTGGNEKLFF.